This TCR beta chain emerged from a study of neoadjuvant anti-PD-1 for oral cavity cancer. Study at large: Nivolumab at 3 mg/kg was mostly given biweekly, three to four doses, pre-surgery. Patients without progression received a fourth nivolumab dose around day 43, then surgical resection on days 50-56.

This clone has only a few counts. Looked up from germline, CDR1 is SNHLY and CDR2 is FYNNEI. The CDR3 sequence is 19 residues long. Unmatched junction bases numbered 12, after V lost 0 bases and J lost 1 base. Patients had HPV-negative, locally advanced oral cavity squamous cell carcinoma. The repertoire was sequenced with immunoSEQ multiplex PCR; TCRdb's copy has only in-frame clones and lacks some. The sample records more than 7,000 clones, about 46% being singletons. The receptor was isolated from a person aged 40-85 years with oral cavity squamous cell carcinoma. Sequencing was performed on tumor tissue, taken before nivolumab (anti-PD-1) treatment. V usage is TRBV2 and J usage is TRBJ2-1; 7 nucleotides line up with TRBD2. In DNA, the CDR3 is TGTGCCAGCAGTGAAGCTCAGTGGGCGGGAGTCTATTCCTACAATGAGCAGTTCTTC. Amino acids: CASSEAQWAGVYSYNEQFF.